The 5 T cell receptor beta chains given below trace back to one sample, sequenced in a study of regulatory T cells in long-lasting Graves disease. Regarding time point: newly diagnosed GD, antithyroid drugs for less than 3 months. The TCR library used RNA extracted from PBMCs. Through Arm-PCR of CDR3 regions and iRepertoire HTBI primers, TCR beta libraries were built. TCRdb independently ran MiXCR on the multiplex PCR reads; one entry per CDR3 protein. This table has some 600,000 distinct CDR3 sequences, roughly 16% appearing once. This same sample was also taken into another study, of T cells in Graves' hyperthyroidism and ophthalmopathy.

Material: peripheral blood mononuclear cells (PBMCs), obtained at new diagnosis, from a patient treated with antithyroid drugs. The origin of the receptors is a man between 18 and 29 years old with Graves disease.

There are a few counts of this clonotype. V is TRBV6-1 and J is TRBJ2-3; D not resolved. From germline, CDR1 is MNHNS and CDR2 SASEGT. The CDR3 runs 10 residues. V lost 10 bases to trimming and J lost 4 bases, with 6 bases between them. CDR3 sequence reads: CATLADTQYF. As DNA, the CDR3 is TGTGCCACCCTAGCAGATACGCAGTATTTT.

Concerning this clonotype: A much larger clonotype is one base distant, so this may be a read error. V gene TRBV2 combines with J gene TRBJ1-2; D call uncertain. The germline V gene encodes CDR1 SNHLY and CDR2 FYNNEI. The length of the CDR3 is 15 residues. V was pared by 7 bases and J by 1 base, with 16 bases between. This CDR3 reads CASTISGDLNYGYTF. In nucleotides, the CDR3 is TGTGCCAGCACCATAAGCGGGGATCTTAACTATGGCTACACCTTC.

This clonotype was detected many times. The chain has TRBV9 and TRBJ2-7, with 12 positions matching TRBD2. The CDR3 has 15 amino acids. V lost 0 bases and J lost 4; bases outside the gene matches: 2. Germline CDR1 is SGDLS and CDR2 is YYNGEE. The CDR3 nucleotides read TGTGCCAGCAGCGTAGCCGGACTAGCGGGGTACGAGCAGTACTTC. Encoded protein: CASSVAGLAGYEQYF.

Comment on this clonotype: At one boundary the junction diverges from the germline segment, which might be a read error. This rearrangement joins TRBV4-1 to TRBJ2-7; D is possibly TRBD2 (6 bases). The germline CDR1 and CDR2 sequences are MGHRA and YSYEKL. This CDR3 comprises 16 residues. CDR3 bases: TGCGCCAGCAGCTTTCGGAAGGGCGGGGAGTCTTACGCGCAGTACTTC. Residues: CASSFRKGGESYAQYF.

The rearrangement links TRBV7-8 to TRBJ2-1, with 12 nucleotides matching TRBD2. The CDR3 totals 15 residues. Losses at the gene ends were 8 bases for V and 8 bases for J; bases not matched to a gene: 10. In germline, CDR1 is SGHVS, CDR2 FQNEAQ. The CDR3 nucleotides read TGTGCCAGCGACTGGGGGACTAGCGGGTTGGATGAGCAGTTCTTC. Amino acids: CASDWGTSGLDEQFF.